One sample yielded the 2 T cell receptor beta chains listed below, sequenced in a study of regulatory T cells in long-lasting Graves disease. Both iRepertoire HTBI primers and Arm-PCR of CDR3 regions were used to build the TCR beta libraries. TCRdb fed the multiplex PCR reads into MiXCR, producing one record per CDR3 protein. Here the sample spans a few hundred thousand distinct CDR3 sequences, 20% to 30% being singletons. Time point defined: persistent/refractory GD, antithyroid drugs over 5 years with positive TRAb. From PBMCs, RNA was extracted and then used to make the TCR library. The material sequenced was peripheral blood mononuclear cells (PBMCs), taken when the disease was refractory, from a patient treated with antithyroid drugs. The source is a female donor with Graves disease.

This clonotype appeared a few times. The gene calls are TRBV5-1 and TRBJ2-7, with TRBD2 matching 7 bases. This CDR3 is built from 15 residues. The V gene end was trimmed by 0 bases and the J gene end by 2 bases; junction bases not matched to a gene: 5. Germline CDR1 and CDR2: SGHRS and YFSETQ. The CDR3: CASSLVAGDTYEQYF. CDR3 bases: TGCGCCAGCAGCTTGGTGGCGGGGGATACCTACGAGCAGTACTTC.

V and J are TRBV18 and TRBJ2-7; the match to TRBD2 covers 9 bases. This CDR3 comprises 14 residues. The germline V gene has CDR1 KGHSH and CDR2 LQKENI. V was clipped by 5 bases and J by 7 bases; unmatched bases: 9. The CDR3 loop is CASSTLAGEGEQYF. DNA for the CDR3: TGTGCCAGCTCAACTTTAGCGGGAGAGGGTGAGCAGTACTTC.